This T cell receptor beta chain was recorded in a study of vaccination and CD4 T cells after COVID-19 (dated by TCRdb to 2022 to 2024). The study in broad terms: Every convalescent patient had a positive nasal swab PCR test for SARS-CoV-2, with mild disease in roughly ten patients and severe disease in one. Overlapping spike peptide pools from SARS-CoV-2 and from the common cold coronaviruses HCoV-NL63, HCoV-OC43 and HCoV-229E were used as culture stimuli. The spike-specific CD4+ TCR repertoire was compared before and after mRNA vaccination in under 11 COVID-19 convalescent patients and several infection-naive healthy vaccine recipients. Post-vaccine blood samples were collected a median of 72 days after the second vaccine dose, ranging from roughly 12 to 250 days. Post-COVID blood samples from convalescent patients were collected a median of approximately 93 days after diagnosis, with a range of roughly 30 to 170 days. Participants received two doses of either the Pfizer-BioNTech BNT162b2 vaccine (n=8) or the Moderna mRNA-1273 vaccine (n=2). The convalescent cohort included six males and four females, with two Hispanic individuals, seven Caucasians, two Asians and one multiracial person. As controls, cultures received a CEFX viral epitope pool (the positive control), an HIV-1 Nef peptide pool (the negative control), or no peptide at all. Broad study findings and their caveats: In convalescent patients, a median 86.3% of post-vaccine SARS-CoV-2-reactive clones were detected only after vaccination, and vaccine-specific priming was suggested by this finding. The median number of SARS-CoV-2-reactive clonotypes rose from about 23 after infection to 38 after vaccination, but the change was not significant. Of the vaccine-specific clones found in convalescent patients, nearly all (304 of 307) were mono-reactive for SARS-CoV-2 spike instead of being cross-reactive with common cold coronaviruses. Only a relatively small number of convalescent patients were included in the study, and early timepoints following natural infection were not analyzed.

Library preparation was by PCR. DNA from cultured CD4+ T cells underwent TCR sequencing with the Oncomine TCR Beta short-read assay at the Johns Hopkins FTIC core. The QIAamp micro DNA kit was used to extract genomic DNA from the cultured CD4+ T cells. Oncomine TCR Beta libraries from cultured CD4+ T cells were pooled with unique dual indexes and sequenced on an Illumina iSeq 100. Processing in the source paper ran as follows. Non-productive sequences were filtered out, and CDR3s that did not start with C, did not end with F or W, or were shorter than 7 amino acids were discarded. The MANAFEST web application identified antigen-specific clonotypes by comparing peptide-stimulated wells against reference wells and other culture wells. For a clone to be called positive, the clone needed an FDR below 0.05, an odds ratio above 5, and a productive frequency above 0.1% in at least two of three replicate wells. Clonotypes that were significantly expanded in both SARS-CoV-2 spike wells and at least one common cold coronavirus spike condition were defined as cross-reactive. CDR3 homology was assessed with Levenshtein distances (stringdist) and unrooted phylogenetic trees (ape) in R version 3.6.1. TCRdb itself trimmed the public reads at Q25 with fastp, ran MiXCR and retained productive beta chains. Every distinct CDR3 protein forms one entry, paired with its most common genes and DNA. The V and J calls reflect TCRdb's pipeline rather than the authors' work. The sample includes about 8,500 distinct CDR3 sequences, with roughly 23% observed a single time. Roughly 22% of the sample rests with the top ten.

Concerning this clonotype itself: The target of this receptor is not known. The sample holds no much larger clone one base away, and base qualities are not on file.

V is shortened by 2 bases, J by 3 bases, and the region joining them spans 10 bases. Sequences KGHSH (CDR1) and LQKENI (CDR2) are obtained from the germline V gene. Including cysteine and phenylalanine, the CDR3 has 14 amino acids. This entry keeps only the CDR3 DNA: 42 bases, framed from base 1. The treatment or condition label here, explained by the study, means: 10-day PBMC culture with coronavirus spike peptide pools or control peptides (ViraFEST assay). The ViraFEST assay was used in the study, in which antigen-specific T cells were expanded with peptide pools and expanded clonotypes were subsequently identified by TCR sequencing. The positive SARS-CoV-2 PCR tests of the convalescent patients were dated from March to December 2020, before the Alpha, Beta and Delta variants emerged in the United States. Each well held some 2 million PBMCs cultured with approximately 9.1 ug/ml peptide pools in IMDM containing around 5% human AB serum and 9 to 10 IU/ml IL-2. On days 3 and 7, half of the culture medium was replaced with fresh IL-2-containing medium. After roughly 9 days of culture, CD4+ T cells were isolated by negative selection with the EasySep CD4+ T cell isolation kit. Ficoll-Paque Plus gradient centrifugation was used to isolate PBMCs from whole blood, and the isolated PBMCs were then either used fresh or cryopreserved at -140C. Triplicate wells were generally used for each culture condition.

The chain couples TRBV18 to TRBJ1-1; the D gene identity is not certain. Material for sequencing was cultured CD4+ T cells from blood. This clonotype was sampled from a human donor with COVID-19. The bases are TGTGCCAGCTCACCAAGAAGTGGGTACACTGAAGCTTTCTTT. This codes for CASSPRSGYTEAFF. Full variable domain (CDR3 extended with the reference TRBV18 and TRBJ1-1 proteins): NAGVMQNPRHLVRRRGQEARLRCSPMKGHSHVYWYRQLPEEGLKFMVYLQKENIIDESGMPKERFSAEFPKEGPSILRIQQVVRGDSAAYFCASSPRSGYTEAFFGQGTRLTVV.